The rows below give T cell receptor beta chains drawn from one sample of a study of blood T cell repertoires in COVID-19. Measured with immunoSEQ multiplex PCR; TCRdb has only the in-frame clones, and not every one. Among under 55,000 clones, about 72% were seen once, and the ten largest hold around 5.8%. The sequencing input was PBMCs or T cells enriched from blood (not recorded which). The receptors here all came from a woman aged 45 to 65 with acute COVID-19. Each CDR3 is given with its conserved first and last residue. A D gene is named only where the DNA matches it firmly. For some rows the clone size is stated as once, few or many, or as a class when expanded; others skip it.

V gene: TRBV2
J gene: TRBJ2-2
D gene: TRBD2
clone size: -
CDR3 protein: CASSLTSGGGGELFF
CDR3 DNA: TGTGCCAGCAGTCTTACTAGCGGGGGAGGCGGGGAGCTGTTTTTT

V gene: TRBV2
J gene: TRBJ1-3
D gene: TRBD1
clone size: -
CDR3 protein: CASSGWTGISGNTIYF
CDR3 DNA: TGTGCCAGCAGTGGGTGGACAGGGATATCTGGAAACACCATATATTTT

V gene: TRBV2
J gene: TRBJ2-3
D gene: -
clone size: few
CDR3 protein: CASSVPRVSADTQYF
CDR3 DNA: TGTGCCAGCAGCGTACCTCGGGTTAGTGCAGATACGCAGTATTTT

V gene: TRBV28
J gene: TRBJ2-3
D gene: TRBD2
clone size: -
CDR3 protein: CASIIPGLAGGHWNSEDTQYF
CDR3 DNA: TGTGCCAGCATCATACCGGGACTAGCGGGGGGGCATTGGAATTCGGAGGATACGCAGTATTTT

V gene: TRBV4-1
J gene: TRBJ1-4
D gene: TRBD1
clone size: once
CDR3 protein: CASSQMTGYGEKLFF
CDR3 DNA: TGCGCCAGCAGCCAAATGACAGGGTACGGTGAAAAACTGTTTTTT

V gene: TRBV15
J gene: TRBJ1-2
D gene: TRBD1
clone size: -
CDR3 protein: CATKEGQGYNYGYTF
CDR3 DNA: TGTGCCACCAAAGAGGGACAGGGCTATAACTATGGCTACACCTTC

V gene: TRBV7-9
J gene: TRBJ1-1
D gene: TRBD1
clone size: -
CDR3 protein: CASSFRTGRENTEAFF
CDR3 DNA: TGTGCCAGCAGCTTTAGGACAGGGAGGGAGAACACTGAAGCTTTCTTT

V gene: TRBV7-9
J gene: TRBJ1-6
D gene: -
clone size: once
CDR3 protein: CASARGADSPLHF
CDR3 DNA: TGTGCCAGCGCCCGGGGGGCCGATTCACCCCTCCACTTT

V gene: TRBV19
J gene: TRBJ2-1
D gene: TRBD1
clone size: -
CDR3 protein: CASSMGTGGLNEQFF
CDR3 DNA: TGTGCCAGTAGTATGGGGACAGGGGGCCTCAATGAGCAGTTCTTC

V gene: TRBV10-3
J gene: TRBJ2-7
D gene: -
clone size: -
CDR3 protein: CAISESPLHGSVEQYF
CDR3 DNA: TGTGCCATCAGTGAGTCTCCCTTACACGGGTCTGTCGAGCAGTACTTC

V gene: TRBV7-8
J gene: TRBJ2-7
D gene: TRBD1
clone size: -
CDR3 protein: CASSSRDSSYEQYF
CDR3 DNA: TGTGCCAGCAGCTCCCGGGACAGCTCCTACGAGCAGTACTTC

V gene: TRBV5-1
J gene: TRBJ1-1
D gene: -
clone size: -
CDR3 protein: CASSLLQGSTEAFF
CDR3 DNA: TGCGCCAGCAGCTTGCTACAGGGTAGTACTGAAGCTTTCTTT

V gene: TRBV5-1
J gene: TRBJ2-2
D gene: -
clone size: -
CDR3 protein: CASSLGTLANTGELFF
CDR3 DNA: TGCGCCAGCAGCTTGGGGACATTAGCGAACACCGGGGAGCTGTTTTTT

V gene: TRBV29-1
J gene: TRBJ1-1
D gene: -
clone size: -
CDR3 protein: CSVEGLSAFF
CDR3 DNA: TGCAGCGTTGAAGGTCTGAGTGCTTTCTTT

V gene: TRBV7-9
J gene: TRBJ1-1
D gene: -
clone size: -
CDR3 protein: CASSLKDTFTEAFF
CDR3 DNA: TGTGCCAGCAGTTTGAAGGACACTTTCACTGAAGCTTTCTTT

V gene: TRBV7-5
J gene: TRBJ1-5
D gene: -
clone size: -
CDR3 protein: CARSLGQPIPNSNQPQHF
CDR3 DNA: TGTGCCAGAAGCTTGGGACAGCCGATACCGAATAGCAATCAGCCCCAGCATTTT

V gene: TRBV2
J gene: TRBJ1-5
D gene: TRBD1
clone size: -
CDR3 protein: CASREGPGQGVGNQPQHF
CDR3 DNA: TGTGCCAGCAGGGAGGGACCGGGACAGGGGGTAGGCAATCAGCCCCAGCATTTT

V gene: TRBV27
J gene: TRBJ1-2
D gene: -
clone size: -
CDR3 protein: CASSLQGPANYGYTF
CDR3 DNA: TGTGCCAGCAGTTTACAGGGGCCCGCTAACTATGGCTACACCTTC

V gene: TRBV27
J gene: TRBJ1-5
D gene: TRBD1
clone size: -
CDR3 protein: CASSPQGTNQPQHF
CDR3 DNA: TGTGCCAGCAGTCCACAGGGGACCAATCAGCCCCAGCATTTT

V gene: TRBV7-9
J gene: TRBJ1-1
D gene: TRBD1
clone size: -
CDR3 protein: CASSLAGQGRRNTEAFF
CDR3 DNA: TGTGCCAGCAGCTTAGCGGGACAGGGCCGGAGGAACACTGAAGCTTTCTTT

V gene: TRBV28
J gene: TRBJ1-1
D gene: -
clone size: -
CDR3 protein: CASSLPGNTEAFF
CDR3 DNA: TGTGCCAGCAGTCTTCCCGGGAACACTGAAGCTTTCTTT

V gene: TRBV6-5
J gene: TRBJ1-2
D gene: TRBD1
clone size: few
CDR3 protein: CASSDRGSHGYTF
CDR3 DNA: TGTGCCAGCAGCGACAGGGGAAGTCATGGCTACACCTTC

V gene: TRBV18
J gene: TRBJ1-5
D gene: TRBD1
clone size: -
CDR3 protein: CASSPIRQGNLQPQHF
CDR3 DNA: TGTGCCAGCTCACCCATTAGACAGGGGAATTTGCAGCCCCAGCATTTT

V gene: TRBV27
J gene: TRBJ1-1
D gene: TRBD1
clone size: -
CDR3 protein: CASSLWGTGENTEAFF
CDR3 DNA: TGTGCCAGCAGTTTATGGGGGACAGGGGAGAACACTGAAGCTTTCTTT

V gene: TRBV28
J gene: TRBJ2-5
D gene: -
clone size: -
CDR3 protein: CASSFPVAETQYF
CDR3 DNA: TGTGCCAGCAGTTTCCCGGTCGCGGAGACCCAGTACTTC

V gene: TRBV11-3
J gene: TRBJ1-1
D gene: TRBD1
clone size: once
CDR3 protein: CASSHTGAKDTEAFF
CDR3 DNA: TGTGCCAGCAGCCATACAGGGGCGAAGGACACTGAAGCTTTCTTT

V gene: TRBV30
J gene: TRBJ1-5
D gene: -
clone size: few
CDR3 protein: CACTLGGLDNQPQHF
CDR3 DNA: TGTGCCTGCACCTTGGGGGGACTCGACAATCAGCCCCAGCATTTT

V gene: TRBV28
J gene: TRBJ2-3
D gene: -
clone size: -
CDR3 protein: CASSRATRTDTQYF
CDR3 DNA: TGTGCCAGCAGTAGAGCGACCCGCACAGATACGCAGTATTTT